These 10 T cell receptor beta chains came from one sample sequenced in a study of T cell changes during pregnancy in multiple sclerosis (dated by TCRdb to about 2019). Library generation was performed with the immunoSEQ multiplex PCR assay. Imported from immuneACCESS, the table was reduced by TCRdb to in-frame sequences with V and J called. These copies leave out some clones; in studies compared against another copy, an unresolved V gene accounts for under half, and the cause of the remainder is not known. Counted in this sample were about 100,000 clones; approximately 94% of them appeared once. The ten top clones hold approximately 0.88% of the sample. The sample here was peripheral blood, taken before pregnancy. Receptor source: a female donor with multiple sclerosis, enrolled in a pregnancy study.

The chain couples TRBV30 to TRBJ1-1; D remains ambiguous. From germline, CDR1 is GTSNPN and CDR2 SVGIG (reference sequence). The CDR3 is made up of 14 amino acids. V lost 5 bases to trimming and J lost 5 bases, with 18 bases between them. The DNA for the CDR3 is TGTGCCTGGGGCACCGCGGGGTTGGGGACTGAAGCTTTCTTT. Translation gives CAWGTAGLGTEAFF.

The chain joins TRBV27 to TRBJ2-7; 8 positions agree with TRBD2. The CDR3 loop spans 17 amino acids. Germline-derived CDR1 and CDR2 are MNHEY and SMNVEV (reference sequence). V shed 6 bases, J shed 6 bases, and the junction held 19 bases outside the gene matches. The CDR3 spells CASSYSSIAGLVVEQYF. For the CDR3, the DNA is TGTGCCAGCAGCTACTCCAGTATAGCGGGACTAGTTGTCGAGCAGTACTTC.

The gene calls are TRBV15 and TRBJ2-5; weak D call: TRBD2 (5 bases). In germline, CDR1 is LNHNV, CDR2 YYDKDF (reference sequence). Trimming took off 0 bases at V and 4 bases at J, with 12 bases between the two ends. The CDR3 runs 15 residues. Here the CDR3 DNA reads TGTGCCACCAGCAGAGATCGTGGAGAGGGAGAGACCCAGTACTTC. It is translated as CATSRDRGEGETQYF.

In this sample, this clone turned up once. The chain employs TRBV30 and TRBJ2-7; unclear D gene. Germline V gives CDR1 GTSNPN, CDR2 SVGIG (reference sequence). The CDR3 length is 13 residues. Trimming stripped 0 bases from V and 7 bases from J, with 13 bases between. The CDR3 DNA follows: TGTGCCTGGAGTGTAAGCCTCCTCGGGGAGCAGTACTTC. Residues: CAWSVSLLGEQYF.

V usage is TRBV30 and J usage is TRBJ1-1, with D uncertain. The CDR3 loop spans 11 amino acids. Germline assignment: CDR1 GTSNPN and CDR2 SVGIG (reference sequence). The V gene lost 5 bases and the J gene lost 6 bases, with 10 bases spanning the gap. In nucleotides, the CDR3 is TGTGCCTGGGGATGGGAGGCTGAAGCTTTCTTT. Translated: CAWGWEAEAFF. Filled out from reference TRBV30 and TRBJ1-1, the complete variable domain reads SQTIHQWPATLVQPVGSPLSLECTVEGTSNPNLYWYRQAAGRGLQLLFYSVGIGQISSEVPQNLSASRPQDRQFILSSKKLLLSDSGFYLCAWGWEAEAFFGQGTRLTVV.

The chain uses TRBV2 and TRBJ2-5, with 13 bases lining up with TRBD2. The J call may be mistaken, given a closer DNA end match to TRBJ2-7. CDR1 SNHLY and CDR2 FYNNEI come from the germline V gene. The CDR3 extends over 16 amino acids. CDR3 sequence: CASTFGTSGTDYEQYF. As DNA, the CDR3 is TGTGCCAGCACCTTCGGGACTAGCGGGACCGATTACGAGCAGTACTTC.

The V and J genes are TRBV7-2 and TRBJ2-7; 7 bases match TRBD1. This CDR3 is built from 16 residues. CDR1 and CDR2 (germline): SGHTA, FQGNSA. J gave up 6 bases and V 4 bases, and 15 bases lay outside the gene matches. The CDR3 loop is CASSSRDRRPVAEQYF. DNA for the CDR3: TGTGCCAGCAGCTCGAGGGACAGACGACCCGTCGCCGAGCAGTACTTC. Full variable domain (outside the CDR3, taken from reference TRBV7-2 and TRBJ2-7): GAGVSQSPSNKVTEKGKDVELRCDPISGHTALYWYRQSLGQGLEFLIYFQGNSAPDKSGLPSDRFSAERTGGSVSTLTIQRTQQEDSAVYLCASSSRDRRPVAEQYFGPGTRLTVT.

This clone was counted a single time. DNA of the CDR3: TGTGCCAGCAGCTCCTGGGGAGGGCTCGACTACACCTTC. Its protein product is CASSSWGGLDYTF. The chain has TRBV5-4 and TRBJ1-2; D is ambiguous. V was clipped by 3 bases and J by 10 bases, with 16 bases between them. The CDR3 extends over 13 amino acids. Germline CDR1 SGHNT, CDR2 YYREEE (reference sequence).

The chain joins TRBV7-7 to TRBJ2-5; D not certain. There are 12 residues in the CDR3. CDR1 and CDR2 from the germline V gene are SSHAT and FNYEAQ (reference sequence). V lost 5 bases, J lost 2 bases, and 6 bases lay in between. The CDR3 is CASSPVQETQYF. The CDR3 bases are TGTGCCAGCAGCCCAGTTCAAGAGACCCAGTACTTC. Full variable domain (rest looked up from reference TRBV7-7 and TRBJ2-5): GAGVSQSPRYKVTKRGQDVTLRCDPISSHATLYWYQQALGQGPEFLTYFNYEAQPDKSGLPSDRFSAERPEGSISTLTIQRTEQRDSAMYRCASSPVQETQYFGPGTRLLVL.

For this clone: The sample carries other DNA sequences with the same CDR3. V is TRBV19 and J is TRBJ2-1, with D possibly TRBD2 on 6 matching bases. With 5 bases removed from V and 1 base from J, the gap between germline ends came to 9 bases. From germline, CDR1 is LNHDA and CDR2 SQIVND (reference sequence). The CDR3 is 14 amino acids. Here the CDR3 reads CASSFGGSYNEQFF. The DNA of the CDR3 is TGTGCCAGTAGTTTTGGGGGGTCCTACAATGAGCAGTTCTTC.